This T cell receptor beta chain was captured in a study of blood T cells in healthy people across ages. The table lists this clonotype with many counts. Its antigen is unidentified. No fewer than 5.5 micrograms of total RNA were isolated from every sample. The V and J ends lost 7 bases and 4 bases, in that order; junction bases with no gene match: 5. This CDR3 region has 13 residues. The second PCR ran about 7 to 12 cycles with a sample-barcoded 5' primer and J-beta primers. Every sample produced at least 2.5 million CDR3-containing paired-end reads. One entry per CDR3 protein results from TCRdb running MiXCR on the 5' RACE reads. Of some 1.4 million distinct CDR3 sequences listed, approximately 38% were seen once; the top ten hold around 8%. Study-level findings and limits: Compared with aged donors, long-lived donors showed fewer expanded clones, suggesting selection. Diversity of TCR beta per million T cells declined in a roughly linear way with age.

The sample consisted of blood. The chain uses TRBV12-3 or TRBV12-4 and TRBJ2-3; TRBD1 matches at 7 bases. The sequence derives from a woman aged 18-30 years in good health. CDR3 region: CASKPGGADTQYF. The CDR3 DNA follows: TGTGCCAGCAAGCCAGGGGGAGCAGATACGCAGTATTTT.